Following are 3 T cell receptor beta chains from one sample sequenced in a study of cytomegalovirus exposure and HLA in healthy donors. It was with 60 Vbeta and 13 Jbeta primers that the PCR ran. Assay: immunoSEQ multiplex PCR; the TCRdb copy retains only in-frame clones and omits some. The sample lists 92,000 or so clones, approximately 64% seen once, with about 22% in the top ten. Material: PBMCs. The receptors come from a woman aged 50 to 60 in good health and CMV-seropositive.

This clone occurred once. The chain's CDR3 is CASSYSGGAIGNTIYF. In DNA, the CDR3 is TGTGCCAGCAGTTACTCAGGGGGCGCGATTGGAAACACCATATATTTT. The chain links TRBV6-5 to TRBJ1-3, with 7 bases fitting TRBD1. Germline lookup yields CDR1 MNHEY and CDR2 SVGAGI. The V gene end was trimmed by 0 bases and the J gene end by 3 bases; junction bases not matched to a gene: 5. The CDR3 spans 16 residues.

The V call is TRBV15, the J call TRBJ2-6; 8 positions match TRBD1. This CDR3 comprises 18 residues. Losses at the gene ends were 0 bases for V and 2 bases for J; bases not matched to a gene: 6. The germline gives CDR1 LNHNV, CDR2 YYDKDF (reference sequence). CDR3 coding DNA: TGTGCCACCAGCAGAGATCTAGGGGACAGGCCTGGGGCCAACGTCCTGACTTTC. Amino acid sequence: CATSRDLGDRPGANVLTF.

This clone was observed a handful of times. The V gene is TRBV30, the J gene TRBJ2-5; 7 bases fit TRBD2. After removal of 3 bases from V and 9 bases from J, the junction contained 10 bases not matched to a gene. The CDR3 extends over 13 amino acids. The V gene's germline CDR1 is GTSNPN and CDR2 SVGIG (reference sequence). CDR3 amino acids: CAWSVAGGGAQYF. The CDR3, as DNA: TGTGCCTGGAGCGTAGCGGGTGGGGGGGCCCAGTACTTC.